This is a list of T cell receptor beta chains from one sample in a study of T cell responses to AZD1222 COVID-19 vaccine. Produced via immunoSEQ multiplex PCR; TCRdb's table is partial and in-frame only. The table has fewer than 200,000 clones, 92% seen once. Sequenced material: peripheral blood, taken on day 0 of AZD1222 vaccination. Receptors were obtained from an adult in good health. Each CDR3 is given without its conserved first and last residue. The order of the fields is J gene, V gene, CDR3 protein.

J: TRBJ2-1
V: TRBV14
CDR3: ASSPRPWSSYNEQF

J: TRBJ1-3
V: TRBV19
CDR3: ASKDFSGGNTIY

J: TRBJ2-1
V: TRBV3-1/TRBV3-2
CDR3: ASSPGGTSYNEQF

J: TRBJ1-2
V: TRBV18
CDR3: ASSPATVYGYT

J: TRBJ2-1
V: TRBV5-5
CDR3: ASNSPVGNEQF

J: TRBJ1-1
V: TRBV19
CDR3: ASKQGVGGTEAF

J: TRBJ1-1
V: TRBV2
CDR3: ASGVLGDTEAF

J: TRBJ1-3
V: TRBV9
CDR3: ASSVESSGNTIY

J: TRBJ1-1
V: TRBV6-5
CDR3: ASSQTRSGDTEAF

J: TRBJ1-2
V: TRBV11-2
CDR3: ASSLEGQINGYT

J: TRBJ2-3
V: TRBV6-7
CDR3: ASSFLRAGSTDTQY

J: TRBJ2-1
V: TRBV11-2
CDR3: ASSLDRVPHEQF

J: TRBJ1-2
V: TRBV7-8
CDR3: ASSTRGANYGYT

J: TRBJ2-1
V: TRBV24-1
CDR3: ATSGGSGVYNEQF

J: TRBJ2-1
V: TRBV27
CDR3: ASSPRTWYNEQF

J: TRBJ2-6
V: TRBV4-2
CDR3: ASSLSFGANVLT

J: TRBJ1-1
V: TRBV7-9
CDR3: ASSLSGGVNTEAF

J: TRBJ1-3
V: TRBV4-3
CDR3: ASSQGQGRNTIY

J: TRBJ1-5
V: TRBV15
CDR3: ATSRDLGSEQPQH

J: TRBJ2-2
V: TRBV25-1
CDR3: ASSDSGGPGELF

J: TRBJ1-2
V: TRBV6-6
CDR3: ASSYRDTTNYGYT

J: TRBJ1-4
V: TRBV5-1
CDR3: ASSPEAAAGEKLF

J: TRBJ1-5
V: TRBV6-5
CDR3: ASRLTGGQPQH

J: TRBJ1-2
V: TRBV6-5
CDR3: ASSNRAGYT

J: TRBJ2-1
V: TRBV11-2
CDR3: ASSQGGESYNEQF

J: TRBJ2-5
V: TRBV19
CDR3: ASPLGGGDRLPQETQY

J: TRBJ1-2
V: TRBV19
CDR3: ASSIPNPGQGNYGYT

J: TRBJ1-2
V: TRBV27
CDR3: ASICKRRGYT

J: TRBJ1-2
V: TRBV2
CDR3: ASSTWERAKDYGYT

J: TRBJ2-2
V: TRBV5-1
CDR3: ASSLGSTNTGELF

J: TRBJ1-2
V: TRBV20-1
CDR3: SASGSRHYGYT

J: TRBJ1-1
V: TRBV28
CDR3: ASSYPRDSSPAAYTEAF

J: TRBJ2-1
V: TRBV28
CDR3: ASSFRRGGNEQF

J: TRBJ1-1
V: TRBV7-2
CDR3: ASSQQGRNTEAF

J: TRBJ1-1
V: TRBV9
CDR3: ASSVAGVGTEAF

J: TRBJ2-1
V: TRBV14
CDR3: ASSPIAGVNNEQF